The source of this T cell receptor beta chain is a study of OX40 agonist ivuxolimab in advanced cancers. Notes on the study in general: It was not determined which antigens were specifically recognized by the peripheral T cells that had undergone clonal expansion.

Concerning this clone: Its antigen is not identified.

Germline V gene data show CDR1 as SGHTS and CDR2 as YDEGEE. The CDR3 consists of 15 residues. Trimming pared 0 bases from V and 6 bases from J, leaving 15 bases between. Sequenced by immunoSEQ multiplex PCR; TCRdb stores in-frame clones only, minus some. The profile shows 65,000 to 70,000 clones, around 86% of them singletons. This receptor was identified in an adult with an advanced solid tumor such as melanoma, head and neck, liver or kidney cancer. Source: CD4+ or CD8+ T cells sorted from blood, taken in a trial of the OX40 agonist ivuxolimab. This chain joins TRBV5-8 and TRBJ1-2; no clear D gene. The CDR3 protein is CASSLGTRVLNGYTF. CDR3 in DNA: TGTGCCAGCAGCTTGGGGACGCGAGTCCTTAATGGCTACACCTTC.